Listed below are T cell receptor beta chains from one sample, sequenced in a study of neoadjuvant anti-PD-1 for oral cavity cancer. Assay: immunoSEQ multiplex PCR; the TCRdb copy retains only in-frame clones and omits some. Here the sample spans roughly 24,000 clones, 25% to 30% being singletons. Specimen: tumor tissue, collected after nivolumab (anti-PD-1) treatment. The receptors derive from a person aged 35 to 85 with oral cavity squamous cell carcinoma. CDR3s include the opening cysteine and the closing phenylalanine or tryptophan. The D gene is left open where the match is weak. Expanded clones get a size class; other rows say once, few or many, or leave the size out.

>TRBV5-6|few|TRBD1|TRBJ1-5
TGTGCCAGCAGCTACCGACAGGGTTATCAGCCCCAGCATTTT
CASSYRQGYQPQHF
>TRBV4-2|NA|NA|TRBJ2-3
TGTGCCAGCAGCCAAGAGCAGCGGGGCACAGATACGCAGTATTTT
CASSQEQRGTDTQYF
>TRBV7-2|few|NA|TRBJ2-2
TGTGCCAGCAGCCCCCCCCCGCCAAGCACCGGGGAGCTGTTTTTT
CASSPPPPSTGELFF
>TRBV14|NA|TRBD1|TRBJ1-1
TGTGCCAGCAGGGACAGGGGGAACACTGAAGCTTTCTTT
CASRDRGNTEAFF
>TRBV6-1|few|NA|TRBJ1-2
TGTGCCAGCAGTAGGGGAGCGGACTATGGCTACACCTTC
CASSRGADYGYTF
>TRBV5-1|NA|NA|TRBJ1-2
TGCGCCAGCAGCTTGGTCAGTAGATTCAACGGCTACACCTTC
CASSLVSRFNGYTF
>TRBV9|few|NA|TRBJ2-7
TGTGCCAGCAGCGATGGGCCCAGCTACGAGCAGTACTTC
CASSDGPSYEQYF
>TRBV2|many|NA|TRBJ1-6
TGTGCCAGCAGAAGACACTTTTATAATTCACCCCTCCACTTT
CASRRHFYNSPLHF
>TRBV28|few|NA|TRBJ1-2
TGTGCCAGCAGTTCTGGCGTAGTTGGCTACACCTTC
CASSSGVVGYTF
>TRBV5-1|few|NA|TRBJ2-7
TGCGCCAGCAGCTTGTGGGGCAGCGGTTCCTACGAGCAGTACTTC
CASSLWGSGSYEQYF
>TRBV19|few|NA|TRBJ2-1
TGTGCCAGTAGTCTTCTTCCTAGATCGGACAATGAGCAGTTCTTC
CASSLLPRSDNEQFF
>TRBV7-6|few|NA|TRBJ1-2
TGTGCCAGCAGCTTAGGTTGGGGCTATGGCTACACCTTC
CASSLGWGYGYTF
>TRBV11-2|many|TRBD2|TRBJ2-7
TGTGCCAGCAGCTTGGGGAGGGGTTTGGGCGAGCAGTACTTC
CASSLGRGLGEQYF
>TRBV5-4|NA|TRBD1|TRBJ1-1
TGTGCCAGCAGCTTGGGGGGACAGGGGGTGATCACTGAAGCTTTCTTT
CASSLGGQGVITEAFF
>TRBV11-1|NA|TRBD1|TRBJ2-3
TGTGCCAGCAGCTCCCGACAGGGAGCGGCAGATACGCAGTATTTT
CASSSRQGAADTQYF
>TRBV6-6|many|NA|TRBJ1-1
TGTGCCAGCAGTTACGGGGGGGACACTGAAGCTTTCTTT
CASSYGGDTEAFF
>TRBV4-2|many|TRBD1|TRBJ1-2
TGTGCCAGCAGCTTACAGGGGACGCTTTATGGCTACACCTTC
CASSLQGTLYGYTF
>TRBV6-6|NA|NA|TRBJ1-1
TGTGCCAGCAGTTACATCGCAGGGGAGGTACCTGAAGCTTTCTTT
CASSYIAGEVPEAFF
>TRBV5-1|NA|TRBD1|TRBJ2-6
TGCGCCAGCAGCTCGAACAGGGGTGCTGGGGCCAACGTCCTGACTTTC
CASSSNRGAGANVLTF
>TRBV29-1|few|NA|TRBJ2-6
TGCAGCGTTGTCGAGATCAGTTCACCCAACGTCCTGACTTTC
CSVVEISSPNVLTF
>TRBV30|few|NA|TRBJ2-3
TGTGCCTGGAGCTTCCCAGATACGCAGTATTTT
CAWSFPDTQYF
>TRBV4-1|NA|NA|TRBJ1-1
TGCGCCAGCAGCTTACAGAGCAGCGGCACTGAAGCTTTCTTT
CASSLQSSGTEAFF
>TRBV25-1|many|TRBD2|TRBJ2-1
TGTGCCAGCAGTGATTCTGGGGGGGGTAGGGAGCAGTTCTTC
CASSDSGGGREQFF
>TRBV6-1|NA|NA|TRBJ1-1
TGTGCCAGCAGGAGCTTCGACGTTGGTGAAGCTTTCTTT
CASRSFDVGEAFF
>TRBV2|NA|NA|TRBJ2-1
TGTGCCAGCAGTTTGCCCAGCTGGCCTTACAATGAGCAGTTCTTC
CASSLPSWPYNEQFF
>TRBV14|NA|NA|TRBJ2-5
TGTGCCAGCCGTCCGGGCAGCGGTGGGGAGACCCAGTACTTC
CASRPGSGGETQYF
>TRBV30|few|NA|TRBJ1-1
TGTGCCTGGGTACAGGAGAACACTGAAGCTTTCTTT
CAWVQENTEAFF
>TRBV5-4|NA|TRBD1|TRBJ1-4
TGTGCCAGCAGCGACCGGGACAGGGGTAATGAAAAACTGTTTTTT
CASSDRDRGNEKLFF
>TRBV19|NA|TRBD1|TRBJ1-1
TGTGCCAGTAGTAGGACAGGTTTTGACACTGAAGCTTTCTTT
CASSRTGFDTEAFF
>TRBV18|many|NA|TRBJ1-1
TGTGCCAGCTCACGACTAGACAGGAACACTGAAGCTTTCTTT
CASSRLDRNTEAFF
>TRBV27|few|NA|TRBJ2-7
TGTGCCAGCAGTTCCCGCCGGACGGTGGGCCTTTACGAGCAGTACTTC
CASSSRRTVGLYEQYF
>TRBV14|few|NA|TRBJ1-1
TGTGCCAGCAGCCAAGCACGGGGACGGGGGACTGAAGCTTTCTTT
CASSQARGRGTEAFF
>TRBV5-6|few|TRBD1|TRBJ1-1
TGTGCCAGCAGCTTGGGGGACAGGGGAAGCACTGAAGCTTTCTTT
CASSLGDRGSTEAFF
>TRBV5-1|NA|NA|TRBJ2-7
TGCGCCAGCAGCTTGGAACCGGGCTACGAGCAGTACTTC
CASSLEPGYEQYF
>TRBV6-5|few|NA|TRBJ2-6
TGTGCCAGCAGTTACGGCCGGTCTGGGGCCAACGTCCTGACTTTC
CASSYGRSGANVLTF
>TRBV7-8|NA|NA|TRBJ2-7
TGTGCCAGCAGCCCGGGACACGGAACCTACGAGCAGTACTTC
CASSPGHGTYEQYF
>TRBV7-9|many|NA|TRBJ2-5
TGTGCCAGCAGCTTAGTGGGGGTACGAGAGACCCAGTACTTC
CASSLVGVRETQYF